This TCR beta chain was profiled in a study of beta chain features in type 1 diabetes (dated by TCRdb to the late 2010s). Study-wide context: Patients and healthy donors did not differ in mean age, gender distribution, total cell number or subset yield. A total of 100 million to 110 million sorted cells were examined across all samples, and a strong correlation was observed between cell number per subset and RNA yield. The study compared TCRB repertoires of sorted circulating CD4+ T cell subsets between recently diagnosed type 1 diabetes patients and matched healthy donors. Regulatory and stem cell-like memory subsets were obtained from only 8 patients and about eight healthy donors, while naive and central memory subsets were obtained from all 30 or so donors.

V drops 7 bases and J drops 0 bases, leaving 27 bases in between. The CDR3 goes from the cysteine to the phenylalanine over 19 residues. The entry retains the CDR3 DNA only, 57 bases that are in frame from base 1. The germline V gene gives CDR1 as MDHEN and CDR2 as SYDVKM. Beyond this particular receptor, the publication reports: Because cDNA was sequenced instead of genomic DNA, highly expressing activated cells could be over-represented, though the groups showed no difference in activation or CD3 levels. At VDJ recombination sites, patients with type 1 diabetes made fewer insertions and deleted more nucleotides, a pattern implying thymic rearrangement abnormalities. Shorter templates might be favored by PCR, yet because patient and control samples were amplified and corrected together, any such skew would affect both groups equally. A moderate but significant shortening of TCRB CDR3 length was observed in type 1 diabetes patients in all four CD4+ subsets. HLA sub-analyses involved small numbers of individuals, so any influence of HLA type on TCRB rearrangement remained unresolved. Naive, central memory and regulatory TCRB repertoires appeared more similar among patients than among healthy donors.

A single peripheral blood draw of around 0.11 L on average was collected from each donor into heparinised tubes. A BD FACSAria II was used to sort naive, central memory, regulatory and stem cell-like memory CD4+ T cells with a panel that included CD45RO, CCR7, CD25, CD127, CD95 and CD27. All sorted populations exceeded 95% purity. Right away, PBMCs were isolated by Lymphoprep density gradient centrifugation and were stained directly, with no culture step. So that batch effects would be minimized, each experiment stained and sorted samples in pairs, pairing one healthy donor with one patient. The entire amount of isolated RNA was reverse transcribed using the High Capacity cDNA Reverse Transcription Kit, so the sequenced TCRB transcripts were expressed ones. Naive, central memory and regulatory T cell samples underwent deep immunoSEQ sequencing, averaging roughly 3.4 million total reads per sample. Sorted cells were lysed in RLT buffer and RNA was extracted with DNase-treated RNeasy Micro or Mini kits, depending on cell number. To prevent cross-contamination, each cell subset was processed individually, whereas patient and healthy donor samples were processed jointly. The immunoSEQ multiplex PCR was used to amplify TCRB sequences from cDNA, yielding 87-bp fragments that span the CDR3 region. Amplicons were sequenced on the Illumina HiSeq platform. The study's own analysis went as follows. PCR bias was corrected computationally using synthetic template baselines, and reads within Hamming distance 2 were collapsed, with unmergeable singletons discarded. Reads were aligned to IMGT to assign V, D and J genes, CDR3 length, and insertions or deletions at six rearrangement sites. Within each subset, clonotype counts were normalized to sorted cell number, and only after that were true diversity and Gini coefficients computed with the tcR R package. Repertoire sharing was quantified using the overlap coefficient calculated on TCRB nucleotide sequences. Out-of-frame TCRB sequences from naive cells were analyzed as a proxy for the pre-selection repertoire. In TCRdb, the immuneACCESS table is reduced to in-frame sequences with V and J assigned. These tables do not hold every clone; where another copy was compared, an unresolved V gene accounts for under half, and the others remain unexplained. From that table come the V and J calls and clone size; the DNA was used to work out D and trimming. The table for this sample lists 970,000 or so clones; roughly 15% of them were counted only once. About 0.02% of the sample comes from the top ten.

This clone was detected a few times. The target of this receptor is not known. The record has no base qualities; no much larger clone is one base away. Sequencing was done on a sample of naive CD4+ T cells from blood. Sample cell subset or site, as interpreted from the label and publication: true naive CD4+ T cells. This receptor was taken from a young woman in good health. Here the chain combines TRBV28 and TRBJ1-2; the D gene cannot be resolved reliably. The sequenced DNA: TGTGCCAGCACCCCTCGAGAGGGTTCCGCTAGGTTGACTAACTATGGCTACACCTTC. The translation is CASTPREGSARLTNYGYTF.